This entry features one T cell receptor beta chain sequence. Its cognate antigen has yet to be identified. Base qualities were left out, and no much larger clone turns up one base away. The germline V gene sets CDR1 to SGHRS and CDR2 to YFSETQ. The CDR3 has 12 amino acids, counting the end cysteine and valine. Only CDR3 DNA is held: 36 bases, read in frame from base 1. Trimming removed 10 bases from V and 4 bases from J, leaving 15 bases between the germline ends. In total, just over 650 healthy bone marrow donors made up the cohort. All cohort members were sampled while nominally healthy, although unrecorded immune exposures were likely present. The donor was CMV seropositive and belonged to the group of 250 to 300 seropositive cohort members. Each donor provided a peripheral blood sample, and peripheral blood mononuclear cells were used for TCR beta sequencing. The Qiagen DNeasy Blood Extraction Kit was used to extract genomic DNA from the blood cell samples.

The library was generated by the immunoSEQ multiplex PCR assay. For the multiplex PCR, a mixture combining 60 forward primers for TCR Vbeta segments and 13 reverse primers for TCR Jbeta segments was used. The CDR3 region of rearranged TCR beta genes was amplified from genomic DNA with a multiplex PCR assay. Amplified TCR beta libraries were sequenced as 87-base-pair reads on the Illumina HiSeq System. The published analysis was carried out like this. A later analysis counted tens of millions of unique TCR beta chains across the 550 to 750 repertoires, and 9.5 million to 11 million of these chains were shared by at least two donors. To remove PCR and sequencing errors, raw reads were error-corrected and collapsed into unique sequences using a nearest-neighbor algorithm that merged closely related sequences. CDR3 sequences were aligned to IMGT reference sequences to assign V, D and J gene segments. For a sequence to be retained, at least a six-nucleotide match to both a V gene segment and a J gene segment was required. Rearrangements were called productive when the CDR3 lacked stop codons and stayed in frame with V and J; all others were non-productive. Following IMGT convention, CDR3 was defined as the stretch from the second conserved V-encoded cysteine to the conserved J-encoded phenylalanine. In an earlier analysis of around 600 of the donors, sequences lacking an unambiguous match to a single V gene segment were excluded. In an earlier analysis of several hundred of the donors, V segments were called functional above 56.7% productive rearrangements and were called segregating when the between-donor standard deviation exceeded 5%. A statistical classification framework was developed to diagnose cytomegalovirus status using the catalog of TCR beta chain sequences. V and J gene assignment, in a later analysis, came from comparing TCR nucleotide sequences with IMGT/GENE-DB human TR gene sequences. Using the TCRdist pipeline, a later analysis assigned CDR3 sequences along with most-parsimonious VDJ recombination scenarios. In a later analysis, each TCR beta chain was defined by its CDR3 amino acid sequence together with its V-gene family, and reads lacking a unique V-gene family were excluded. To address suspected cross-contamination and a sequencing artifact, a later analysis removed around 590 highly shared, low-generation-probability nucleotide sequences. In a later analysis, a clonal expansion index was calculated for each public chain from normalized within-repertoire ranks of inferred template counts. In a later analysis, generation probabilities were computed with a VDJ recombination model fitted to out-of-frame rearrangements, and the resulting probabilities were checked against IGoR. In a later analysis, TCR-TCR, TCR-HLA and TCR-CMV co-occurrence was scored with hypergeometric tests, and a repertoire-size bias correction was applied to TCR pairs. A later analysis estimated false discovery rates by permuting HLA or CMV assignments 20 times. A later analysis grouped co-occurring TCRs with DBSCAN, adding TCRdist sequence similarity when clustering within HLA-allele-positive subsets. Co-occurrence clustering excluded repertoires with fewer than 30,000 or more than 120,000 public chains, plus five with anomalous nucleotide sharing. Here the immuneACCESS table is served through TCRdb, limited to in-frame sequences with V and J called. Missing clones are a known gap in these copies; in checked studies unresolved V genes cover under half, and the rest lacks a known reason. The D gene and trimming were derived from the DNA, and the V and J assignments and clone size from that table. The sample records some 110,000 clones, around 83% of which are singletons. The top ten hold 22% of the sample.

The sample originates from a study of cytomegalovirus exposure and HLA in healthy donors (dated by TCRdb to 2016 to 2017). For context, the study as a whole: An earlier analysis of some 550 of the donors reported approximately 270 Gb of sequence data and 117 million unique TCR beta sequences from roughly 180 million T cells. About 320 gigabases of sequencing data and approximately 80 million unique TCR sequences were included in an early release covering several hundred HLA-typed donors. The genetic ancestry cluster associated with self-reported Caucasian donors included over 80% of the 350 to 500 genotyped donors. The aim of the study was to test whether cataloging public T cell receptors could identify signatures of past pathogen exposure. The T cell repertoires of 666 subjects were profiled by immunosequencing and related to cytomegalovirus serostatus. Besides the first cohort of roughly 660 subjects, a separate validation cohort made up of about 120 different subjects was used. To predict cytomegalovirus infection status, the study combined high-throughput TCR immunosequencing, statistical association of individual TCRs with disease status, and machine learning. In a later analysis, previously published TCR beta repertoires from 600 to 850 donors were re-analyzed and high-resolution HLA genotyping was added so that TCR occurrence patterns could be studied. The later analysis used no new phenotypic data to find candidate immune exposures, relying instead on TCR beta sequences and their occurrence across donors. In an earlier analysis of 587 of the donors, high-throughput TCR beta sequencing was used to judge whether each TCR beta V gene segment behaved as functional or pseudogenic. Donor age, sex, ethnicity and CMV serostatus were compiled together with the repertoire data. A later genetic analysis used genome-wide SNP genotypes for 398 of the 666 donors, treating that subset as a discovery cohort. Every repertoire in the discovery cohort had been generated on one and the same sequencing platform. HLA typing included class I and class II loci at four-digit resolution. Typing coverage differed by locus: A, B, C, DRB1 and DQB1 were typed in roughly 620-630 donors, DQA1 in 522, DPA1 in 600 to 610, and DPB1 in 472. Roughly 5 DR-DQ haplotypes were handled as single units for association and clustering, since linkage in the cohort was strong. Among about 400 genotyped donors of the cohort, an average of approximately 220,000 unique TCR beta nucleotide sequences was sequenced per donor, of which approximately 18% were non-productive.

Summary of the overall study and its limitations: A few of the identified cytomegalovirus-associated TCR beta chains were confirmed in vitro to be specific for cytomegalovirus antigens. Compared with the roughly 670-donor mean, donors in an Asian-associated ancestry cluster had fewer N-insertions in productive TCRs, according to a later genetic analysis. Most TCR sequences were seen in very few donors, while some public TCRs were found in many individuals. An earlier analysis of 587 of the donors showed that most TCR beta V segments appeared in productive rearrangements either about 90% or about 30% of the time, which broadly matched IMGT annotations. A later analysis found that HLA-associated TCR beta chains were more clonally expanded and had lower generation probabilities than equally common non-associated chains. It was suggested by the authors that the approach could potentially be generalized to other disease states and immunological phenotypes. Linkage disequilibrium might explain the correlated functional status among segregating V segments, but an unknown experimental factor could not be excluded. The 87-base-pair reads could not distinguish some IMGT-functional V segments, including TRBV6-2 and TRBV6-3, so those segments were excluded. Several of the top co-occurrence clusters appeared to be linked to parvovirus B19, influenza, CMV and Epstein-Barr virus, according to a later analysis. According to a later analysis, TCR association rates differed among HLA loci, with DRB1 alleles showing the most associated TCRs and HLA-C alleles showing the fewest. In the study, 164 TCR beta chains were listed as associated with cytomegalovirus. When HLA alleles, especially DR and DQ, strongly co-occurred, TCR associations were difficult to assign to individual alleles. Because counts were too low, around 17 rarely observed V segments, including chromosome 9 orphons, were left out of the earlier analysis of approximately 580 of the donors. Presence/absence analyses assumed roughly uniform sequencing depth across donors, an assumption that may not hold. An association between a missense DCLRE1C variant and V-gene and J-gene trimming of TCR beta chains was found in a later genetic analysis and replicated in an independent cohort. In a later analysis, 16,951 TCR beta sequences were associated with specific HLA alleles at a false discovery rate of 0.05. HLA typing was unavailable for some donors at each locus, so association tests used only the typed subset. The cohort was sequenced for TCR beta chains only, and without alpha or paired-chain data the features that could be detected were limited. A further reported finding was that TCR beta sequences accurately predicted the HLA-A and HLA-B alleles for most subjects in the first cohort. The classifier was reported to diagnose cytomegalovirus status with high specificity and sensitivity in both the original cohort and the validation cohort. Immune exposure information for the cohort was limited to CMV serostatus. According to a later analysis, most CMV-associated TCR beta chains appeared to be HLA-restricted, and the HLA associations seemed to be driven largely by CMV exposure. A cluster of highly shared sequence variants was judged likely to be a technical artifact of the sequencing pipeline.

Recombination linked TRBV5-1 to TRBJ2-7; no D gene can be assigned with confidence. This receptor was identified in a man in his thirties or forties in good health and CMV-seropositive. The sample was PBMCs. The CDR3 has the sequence CAPTWAGYEQYV. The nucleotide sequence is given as TGCGCCCCAACGTGGGCAGGATACGAGCAGTACGTC.